The rows below give T cell receptor beta chains drawn from one sample of a study of shared clonotypes between healthy human individuals. Measured with immunoSEQ multiplex PCR; TCRdb has only the in-frame clones, and not every one. The data contain 600,000 to 750,000 clones, around 91% of them seen just once; the ten biggest clones take up 34%. Sequenced input: memory CD8+ T cells from PBMCs. The receptors stem from a man between 18 and 35 years old in good health. Some clones in this sample may be carry-over from other donors' samples. Each CDR3 is given with its conserved first and last residue. The D gene is left open where the match is weak. Part of the rows lack a size; the others show once, few, many or a class for expanded clones.

clone_size d_call j_call v_call cdr3_nt cdr3_aa
NA TRBD1 TRBJ2-7 TRBV6-1 TGTGCCAGCAGTGAACCGATCGACAGGGCCTACGAGCAGTACTTC CASSEPIDRAYEQYF
NA TRBD2 TRBJ2-7 TRBV2 TGTGCCAGCAGTCTCCAAGGAGGGACTAGCGTCCTCTCCTACGAGCAGTACTTC CASSLQGGTSVLSYEQYF
NA NA TRBJ2-5 TRBV5-5 TGTGCCAGCAGCGCGGACGAAGAGACCCAGTACTTC CASSADEETQYF
many TRBD2 TRBJ2-1 TRBV6-1 TGTGCCAGCAGTGAATCCGGGACTAGCGGGAGGAAGTCCTACAATGAGCAGTTCTTC CASSESGTSGRKSYNEQFF
NA NA TRBJ1-1 TRBV15 TGTGCCACCACGGTACTCTTGGGCACTGAAGCTTTCTTT CATTVLLGTEAFF
NA NA TRBJ1-4 TRBV4-2 TGTGCCAGCAGCCAGGACAGACCTAATGAAAAACTGTTTTTT CASSQDRPNEKLFF
once NA TRBJ2-1 TRBV30 TGTGCCTGGAGTCCAAGACCCTACAATGAGCAGTTCTTC CAWSPRPYNEQFF
NA TRBD1 TRBJ2-7 TRBV28 TGTGCCAGCACCGTGGGACAGGGGGCTGGGTGGGGGATCTCCTACGAGCAGTACTTC CASTVGQGAGWGISYEQYF
NA NA TRBJ1-5 TRBV19 TGTGCCAGTAGTATGGGTTACGATCAGCCCCAGCATTTT CASSMGYDQPQHF
NA NA TRBJ2-1 TRBV9 TGTGCCAGCAGCGTATTCGGGAGCCATGAGCAGTTCTTC CASSVFGSHEQFF
NA NA TRBJ2-1 TRBV10-3 TGTGCCATCAGTGATGTGGGAGTTGGTGAGAATGAGCAGTTCTTC CAISDVGVGENEQFF
NA TRBD1 TRBJ1-1 TRBV5-1 TGCGCCAGCAGCTCGGCCGGGACAGGGGTAGGTCGCACTGAAGCTTTCTTT CASSSAGTGVGRTEAFF
NA NA TRBJ1-1 TRBV27 TGTGCCAGCAGTTTGGGGGGGGCTTACACTGAAGCTTTCTTT CASSLGGAYTEAFF
few TRBD1 TRBJ2-7 TRBV7-9 TGTGCCAGCAGCTTGGGGACAGGACCAGCCTACGAGCAGTACTTC CASSLGTGPAYEQYF
NA TRBD2 TRBJ2-1 TRBV7-8 TGTGCCAGCAGCTTTTTACCGCTAGCGGGAGAGTTCTTC CASSFLPLAGEFF
NA NA TRBJ1-2 TRBV28 TGTGCCAGCAGCCCTACCCCCGGGGGGGCTGGTGGCTACACCTTC CASSPTPGGAGGYTF
NA TRBD2 TRBJ2-5 TRBV28 TGTGCCAGCAGTCCAAGACTAGCGGGAGTGCAAGAGCAGTACTTC CASSPRLAGVQEQYF
NA NA TRBJ2-7 TRBV7-8 TGTGCCAGCAGCCCCAGGCAGCGAACCTACGAGCAGTACTTC CASSPRQRTYEQYF
NA NA TRBJ2-3 TRBV10-3 TGTGCCATCAGTCTGGCTAGCGCTAGCACAGATACGCAGTATTTT CAISLASASTDTQYF
NA NA TRBJ1-5 TRBV28 TGTGCCAGCAGTTTGAGGGGGGCCGGAGATCAGCCCCAGCATTTT CASSLRGAGDQPQHF
NA TRBD1 TRBJ2-7 TRBV14 TGTGCCAGCAGCCTACAGGGGGTGTCCTACGAGCAGTACTTC CASSLQGVSYEQYF
NA NA TRBJ1-5 TRBV7-2 TGTGCCAGCAGCTTAGACAGGGTATTTGGTCAGCCCCAGCATTTT CASSLDRVFGQPQHF
NA NA TRBJ2-1 TRBV6-5 TGTGCCAGCAGTTCCCCCGCTGAGCAGTTCTTC CASSSPAEQFF
NA TRBD1 TRBJ1-5 TRBV4-1 TGCGCCAGCAGCCAGGGACAGGGCGGCAATCAGCCCCAGCATTTT CASSQGQGGNQPQHF
NA TRBD1 TRBJ1-1 TRBV28 TGTGCCAGCAGTCAGGGGACAGGGATCACTGAAGCTTTCTTT CASSQGTGITEAFF
NA NA TRBJ2-1 TRBV27 TGTGCCAGCAGTTCCTGGACAGCGACCTACAATGAGCAGTTCTTC CASSSWTATYNEQFF
NA NA TRBJ1-2 TRBV6-5 TGTGCCAGCAGTCAGGGTGGGCAGTATGGCTACACCTTC CASSQGGQYGYTF
NA TRBD2 TRBJ2-7 TRBV6-5 TGTGCCAGCAGTTACTTACGTAGCGGGACGGGAGAGCAGTACTTC CASSYLRSGTGEQYF
NA TRBD2 TRBJ2-7 TRBV7-2 TGTGCCAGCAGCTTAGGGACTAGCGCCTTCTACGAGCAGTACTTC CASSLGTSAFYEQYF
NA NA TRBJ1-2 TRBV28 TGTGCCAGCAGTTTCCTTTCAGCTAACTATGGCTACACCTTC CASSFLSANYGYTF
NA TRBD2 TRBJ2-2 TRBV18 TGTGCCAGCTCACCGACAGCGGGAAACACCGGGGAGCTGTTTTTT CASSPTAGNTGELFF
NA NA TRBJ1-5 TRBV5-6 TGTGCCAGCAGCTGGGGTGTCTCAGGGATTCAGCCCCAGCATTTT CASSWGVSGIQPQHF